The 20 T cell receptor beta chains below all came from one sample that was sequenced in a study of T cell repertoires in cytomegalovirus infection. Their recognized antigens are unknown. TCRdb processed the reads anew with MiXCR; each CDR3 protein has one entry. The profile shows tens of thousands of distinct CDR3 sequences, more than 20% of them singletons. The starting material was CD8+ T cells from cultured PBMCs, obtained from culture after CMV antigen stimulation. All receptors derive from a human donor in good health (CMV status not recorded). Some clones in this sample may be carry-over from other donors' samples.

V gene TRBV19 combines with J gene TRBJ1-1, with a tentative D call TRBD1 (5 bases). The length of the CDR3 is 16 residues. V was cut by 6 bases and J by 0 bases, with 17 bases left in between. Germline values: CDR1 LNHDA, CDR2 SQIVND (reference sequence). Here the CDR3 reads CASRIRTTSMNTEAFF. The DNA of the CDR3 is TGTGCCAGTAGGATTAGGACAACTTCCATGAACACTGAAGCTTTCTTT.

This clonotype was seen ten or more times. This chain links TRBV28 with TRBJ1-5; no reliable D call. CDR1 and CDR2 (germline): MDHEN, SYDVKM. The CDR3 spans 14 residues. Between the trimmed V and J ends, which lost 2 bases and 3 bases, there was a span of 8 bases. This CDR3 is CASSLGSLNQPQHF. For the CDR3, the DNA is TGTGCCAGCAGTTTAGGGTCACTCAATCAGCCCCAGCATTTT.

The chain has TRBV7-8 and TRBJ2-1; D uncertain. The CDR3 sequence is 15 residues long. V dropped 1 base and J dropped 2 bases, with 9 bases sitting between them. Germline V CDR1 and CDR2: SGHVS, FQNEAQ. CDR3 DNA: TGTGCCAGCAGCTTAGGTACTCCAACCTACAATGAGCAGTTCTTC. Translated: CASSLGTPTYNEQFF.

This clonotype was seen many times. J is TRBJ2-7 and V is TRBV27, with D hard to call. The V and J ends lost 2 bases and 9 bases respectively, with 17 bases between them. The CDR3 contains 14 residues. Per the germline V gene, CDR1 is MNHEY and CDR2 is SMNVEV (reference sequence). CDR3 nucleotides: TGTGCCAGCAGTTTAGGGCCGGGTCCCGTAGGGCAGTACTTC. Protein: CASSLGPGPVGQYF.

There are a few counts of this clonotype. The rearrangement links TRBV6-2 or TRBV6-3 to TRBJ2-1, with 7 bases lining up with TRBD2. This CDR3 has 11 residues. Germline V gene sequence: CDR1 MNHEY, CDR2 SVGEGT. V shed 11 bases and J 5 bases; nucleotides not matched to a gene: 3. This CDR3 is CAGGGDNEQFF. CDR3 sequence (DNA): TGTGCCGGGGGGGGGGACAATGAGCAGTTCTTC.

The genes are TRBV4-2 and TRBJ1-5; D is unclear. The ends were cut back, 4 bases at V and 7 bases at J, with 11 bases in the middle. The CDR3 runs 13 residues. The germline CDR1 and CDR2 sequences are LGHNA and YNFKEQ. The CDR3 DNA reads as TGTGCCAGCAGCCCAACTTCCGGCCAGCCCCAGCATTTT. This codes for CASSPTSGQPQHF.

The table lists this clonotype with a few counts. The chain links TRBV9 to TRBJ2-6; D gene unclear. CDR1 is SGDLS, CDR2 YYNGEE, per germline. The CDR3 is 15 residues long. The V end lost 2 bases, the J end lost 0 bases, and 6 bases lay between the germline ends. The CDR3 reads CASSVEHSGANVLTF. CDR3 nucleotides: TGTGCCAGCAGCGTGGAGCACTCTGGGGCCAACGTCCTGACTTTC.

This clonotype appeared a single time. Possible read error: a much larger clone is one base away. The CDR3 is CASRPGQEAIGSGANVPTF. The CDR3 coding sequence is TGTGCCAGCAGACCGGGACAGGAGGCTATCGGCTCTGGGGCCAACGTCCCGACTTTC. The genes are TRBV6-1 and TRBJ2-6; TRBD1 aligns across 8 bases. The germline V gene encodes CDR1 MNHNS and CDR2 SASEGT. The CDR3 has 19 amino acids.

The chain joins TRBV20-1 to TRBJ2-7; D tentatively fits TRBD1 or TRBD2 (5 bases each). Between the trimmed V and J ends, which lost 3 bases and 2 bases, there was a span of 14 bases. CDR3 length: 14 residues. The germline V gene encodes CDR1 DFQATT and CDR2 SNEGSKA (reference sequence). The CDR3 DNA reads TGCAGTGCTAGGGGGGTAGCGCATACCTACGAGCAGTACTTC. Its translation: CSARGVAHTYEQYF.

This clonotype was seen a handful of times. The gene calls are TRBV7-6 and TRBJ2-5; possible D gene TRBD2, 5 bases. The V end lost 5 bases, the J end lost 2 bases, and 15 bases lay between the germline ends. Germline V CDR1 and CDR2: SGHVS, FNYEAQ. CDR3 length: 15 residues. CDR3 residues: CASSPTPAEQETQYF. CDR3 DNA sequence: TGTGCCAGCAGCCCCACCCCAGCGGAGCAAGAGACCCAGTACTTC.

This clonotype was seen a few times. The chain has TRBV5-4 and TRBJ2-7; no definite D call. CDR3 length: 13 amino acids. The V gene's germline CDR1 is SGHNT and CDR2 YYREEE (reference sequence). Between the trimmed V and J ends, which lost 4 bases and 2 bases, there was a span of 10 bases. The CDR3 sequence: CASSVGPTYEQYF. CDR3 DNA sequence: TGTGCCAGCAGCGTAGGACCTACCTACGAGCAGTACTTC.

This CDR3 is CASSPQASSYNSPLHF. The CDR3 region has the DNA TGTGCCAGCAGCCCACAAGCGTCCTCCTATAATTCACCCCTCCACTTT. The rearrangement joins TRBV6-6 to TRBJ1-6; D is undetermined. CDR3 length equals 16 residues. The V gene lost 6 bases and the J gene lost 0 bases, with 12 bases spanning the gap. Per the germline V gene, CDR1 is MNHNY and CDR2 is SVGAGI (reference sequence).

The genes are TRBV10-2 and TRBJ2-1; 11 nucleotides match TRBD2. Germline loops: CDR1 WSHSY, CDR2 SAAADI. The V segment lost 5 bases and the J segment 9 bases; nucleotides outside the gene matches: 15. This CDR3 is built from 17 residues. In nucleotides, the CDR3 is TGCGCCAGCAGTTCCGGGACTAGCGGAGTATCATCCGGTGAGCAGTTCTTC. This encodes CASSSGTSGVSSGEQFF.

V gene TRBV6-8 combines with J gene TRBJ1-1; 7 bases agree with TRBD1. Per the germline V gene, CDR1 is MNHGY and CDR2 is SAAAGT. The junction had 8 bases not matched to a gene; V was cut back by 7 bases and J by 3 bases. The CDR3 loop spans 14 amino acids. The CDR3 loop is CASKPQGRHTEAFF. Written as DNA, the CDR3 is TGTGCCAGCAAACCACAGGGGCGCCACACTGAAGCTTTCTTT.

There are many counts of this clonotype. The V call is TRBV6-5, the J call TRBJ2-1; D ambiguous. In germline, CDR1 is MNHEY, CDR2 SVGAGI. There are 13 residues in the CDR3. With 0 bases removed from V and 4 bases from J, the gap between germline ends came to 4 bases. The CDR3 DNA reads TGTGCCAGCAGTTACTCAGGGTACAATGAGCAGTTCTTC. Encoded protein: CASSYSGYNEQFF.

In its sample, this clonotype was seen a few times. V and J are TRBV9 and TRBJ1-4; D is uncertain. V was shortened by 2 bases and J by 7 bases, with 15 bases between the two germline ends. The CDR3 has 15 residues. CDR1 is SGDLS and CDR2 is YYNGEE in the germline V gene. Here the CDR3 DNA reads TGTGCCAGCAGCGTTACCTCGGGAGGCGGTGAAAAACTGTTTTTT. Translating gives CASSVTSGGGEKLFF.

This clonotype was seen repeatedly, ten times or more. This chain uses TRBV7-9 with TRBJ2-7; TRBD1 matches at 7 bases. CDR3 length: 13 amino acids. Germline V gene data show CDR1 as SEHNR and CDR2 as FQNEAQ (reference sequence). Losses at the gene ends were 4 bases for V and 2 bases for J; bases not matched to a gene: 2. CDR3 bases: TGTGCCAGCAGCTCGGGACAGACCTACGAGCAGTACTTC. It translates to CASSSGQTYEQYF.

The rearrangement uses TRBV19 and TRBJ1-3, with 9 bases matching TRBD1. Germline-derived CDR1 and CDR2 are LNHDA and SQIVND (reference sequence). J was trimmed by 3 bases and V by 6 bases; bases with no gene match: 9. This CDR3 is built from 16 residues. The CDR3 protein is CASRREDRGFGNTIYF. Here the CDR3 DNA reads TGTGCCAGTAGAAGAGAGGACAGGGGATTTGGAAACACCATATATTTT.

This clonotype was observed at least ten times. The V call is TRBV7-9, the J call TRBJ2-7; TRBD1 matches at 12 bases. After removal of 4 bases from V and 6 bases from J, the junction contained 13 bases not matched to a gene. The germline V gene encodes CDR1 SEHNR and CDR2 FQNEAQ (reference sequence). The CDR3 spans 17 residues. The CDR3 sequence: CASSSFIGTGGSLEQYF. CDR3 nucleotides: TGTGCCAGCAGCTCTTTTATTGGGACAGGGGGCTCGCTCGAGCAGTACTTC.

CDR3 nucleotide sequence: TGCGCCAGCAGCCAAGATCGGGGACAGCTGAACACTGAAGCTTTCTTT. Translating gives CASSQDRGQLNTEAFF. V is TRBV4-3 and J is TRBJ1-1, with 7 bases matching TRBD1. The CDR3 has 16 amino acids. The V and J ends lost 0 bases and 0 bases, in that order; junction bases with no gene match: 4. Germline values: CDR1 LGHNA, CDR2 YSLEER.